The 6 T cell receptor beta chains below were found in one sample sequenced in a study of cytomegalovirus exposure and HLA in healthy donors. The repertoire was sequenced with immunoSEQ multiplex PCR; TCRdb's copy has only in-frame clones and lacks some. The sample contains about 200,000 clones, around four fifths of which appear only once. Sequences were obtained from PBMCs. The receptors were sampled from a young woman in good health and CMV-seronegative.

This chain connects TRBV27 to TRBJ2-3; tentative D call: TRBD2 (6 bases). CDR1 and CDR2 (germline): MNHEY, SMNVEV (reference sequence). This CDR3 comprises 17 residues. The germline V and J ends were trimmed by 3 bases and 0 bases, with 16 bases remaining between them. The CDR3: CASSFTRDSISTDTQYF. DNA of the CDR3: TGTGCCAGCAGTTTTACCCGGGACTCCATTAGCACAGATACGCAGTATTTT.

The chain combines TRBV4-2 with TRBJ1-2; D perhaps matches TRBD1 (6 bases). The CDR3 is 16 amino acids. Germline V gene data show CDR1 as LGHNA and CDR2 as YNFKEQ. The V end was cut by 1 base, the J end by 3 bases, with 15 bases between. The CDR3: CASSQVLDRYDYGYTF. The CDR3 coding sequence is TGTGCCAGCAGCCAAGTCCTCGACAGGTATGACTATGGCTACACCTTC.

The V call is TRBV7-2, the J call TRBJ2-1; 14 bases align to TRBD2. V gave up 5 bases and J gave up 7 bases; unmatched junction bases: 7. CDR1 is SGHTA, CDR2 FQGNSA, per germline. The CDR3 is 16 residues long. The CDR3 coding sequence is TGTGCCAGCAGCCCCAGGACTAGCGGGAGGAGTAATGAGCAGTTCTTC. It yields the protein CASSPRTSGRSNEQFF.

This chain connects TRBV10-1 to TRBJ1-1; TRBD1 agrees at 10 bases. Germline assignment: CDR1 WNHNN and CDR2 SYGVQD (reference sequence). With 5 bases clipped from V and 3 bases from J, the junction kept 9 bases outside the gene matches. There are 16 residues in the CDR3. CDR3 sequence (DNA): TGCGCCAGCAGTCAAGGGCGGACAGGGGGTTACACTGAAGCTTTCTTT. This codes for CASSQGRTGGYTEAFF.

V gene TRBV30 combines with J gene TRBJ1-4, with D perhaps TRBD1 (5 bases). The CDR3 runs to 15 residues. CDR1 is GTSNPN and CDR2 is SVGIG in the germline V gene (reference sequence). Trimming shortened V by 1 base and J by 5 bases, and 14 bases separated the two germline ends. In DNA form, the CDR3 reads TGTGCCTGGAGTGGGCGGGGCTCTGGAAATGAAAAACTGTTTTTT. Amino acids: CAWSGRGSGNEKLFF.

This clone was recorded only once. The chain is built from TRBV15 and TRBJ2-7; tentatively, D is TRBD1 or TRBD2 (5 bases each). The CDR3 is 13 amino acids. CDR1 is LNHNV, CDR2 YYDKDF, per germline (reference sequence). V shed 0 bases and J shed 3 bases, with 6 bases lying between them. CDR3 bases: TGTGCCACCAGCAGAGAGAGGGGCTACGAGCAGTACTTC. This sequence encodes CATSRERGYEQYF.